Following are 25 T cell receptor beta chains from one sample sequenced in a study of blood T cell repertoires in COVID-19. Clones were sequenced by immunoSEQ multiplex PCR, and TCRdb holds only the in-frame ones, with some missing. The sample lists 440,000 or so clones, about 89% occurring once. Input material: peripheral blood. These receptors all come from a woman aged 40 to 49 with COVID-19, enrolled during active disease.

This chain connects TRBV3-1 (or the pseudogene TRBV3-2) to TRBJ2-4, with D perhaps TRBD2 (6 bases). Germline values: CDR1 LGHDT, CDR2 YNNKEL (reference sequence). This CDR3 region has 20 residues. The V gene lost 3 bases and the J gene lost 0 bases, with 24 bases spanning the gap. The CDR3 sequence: CASSHIGDLRAFTAKNIQYF. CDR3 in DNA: TGTGCCAGCAGCCACATAGGGGACTTACGTGCTTTCACAGCCAAAAACATTCAGTACTTC.

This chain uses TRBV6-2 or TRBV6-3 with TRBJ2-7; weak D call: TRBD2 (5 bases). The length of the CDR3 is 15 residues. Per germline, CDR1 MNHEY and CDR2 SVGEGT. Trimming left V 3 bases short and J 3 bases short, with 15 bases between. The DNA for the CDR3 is TGTGCCAGCAGTTATGAGAAGCGGAGTAACTACGAGCAGTACTTC. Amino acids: CASSYEKRSNYEQYF.

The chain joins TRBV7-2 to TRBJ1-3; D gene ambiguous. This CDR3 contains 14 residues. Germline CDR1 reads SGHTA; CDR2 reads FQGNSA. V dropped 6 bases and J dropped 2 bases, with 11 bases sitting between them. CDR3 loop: CASSLLGAGNTIYF. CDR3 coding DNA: TGTGCCAGCAGTCTACTCGGGGCTGGAAACACCATATATTTT.

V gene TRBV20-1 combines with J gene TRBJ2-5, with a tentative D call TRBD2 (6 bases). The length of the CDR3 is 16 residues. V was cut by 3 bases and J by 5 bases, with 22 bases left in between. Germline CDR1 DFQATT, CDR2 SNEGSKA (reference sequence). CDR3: CSASIGGGVGRETQYF. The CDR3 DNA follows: TGCAGTGCTAGTATCGGGGGAGGTGTTGGACGGGAGACCCAGTACTTC.

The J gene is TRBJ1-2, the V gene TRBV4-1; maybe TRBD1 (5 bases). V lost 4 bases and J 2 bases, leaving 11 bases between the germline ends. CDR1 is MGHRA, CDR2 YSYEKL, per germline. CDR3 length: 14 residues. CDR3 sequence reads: CASSPSGGNYGYTF. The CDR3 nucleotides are TGCGCCAGCAGCCCGAGTGGGGGGAACTATGGCTACACCTTC.

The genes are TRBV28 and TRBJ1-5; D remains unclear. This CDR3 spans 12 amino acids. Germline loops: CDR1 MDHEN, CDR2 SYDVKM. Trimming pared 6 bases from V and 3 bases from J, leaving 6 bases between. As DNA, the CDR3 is TGTGCCAGCAGCGACTTCAATCAGCCCCAGCATTTT. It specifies CASSDFNQPQHF.

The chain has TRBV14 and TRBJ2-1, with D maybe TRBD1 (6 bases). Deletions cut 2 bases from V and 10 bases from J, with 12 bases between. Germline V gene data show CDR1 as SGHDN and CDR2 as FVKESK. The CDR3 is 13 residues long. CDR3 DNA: TGTGCCAGCAGCCAACCTGGACAGAGGGAGCAGTTCTTC. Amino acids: CASSQPGQREQFF.

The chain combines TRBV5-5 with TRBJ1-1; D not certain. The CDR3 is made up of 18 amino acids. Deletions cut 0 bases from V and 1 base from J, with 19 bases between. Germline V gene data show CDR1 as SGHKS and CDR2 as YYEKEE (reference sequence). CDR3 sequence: CASSLGGQSAIGNTEAFF. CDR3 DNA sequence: TGTGCCAGCAGCTTGGGAGGTCAATCAGCGATAGGGAACACTGAAGCTTTCTTT. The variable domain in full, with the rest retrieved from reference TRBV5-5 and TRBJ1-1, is DAGVTQSPTHLIKTRGQQVTLRCSPISGHKSVSWYQQVLGQGPQFIFQYYEKEERGRGNFPDRFSARQFPNYSSELNVNALLLGDSALYLCASSLGGQSAIGNTEAFFGQGTRLTVV.

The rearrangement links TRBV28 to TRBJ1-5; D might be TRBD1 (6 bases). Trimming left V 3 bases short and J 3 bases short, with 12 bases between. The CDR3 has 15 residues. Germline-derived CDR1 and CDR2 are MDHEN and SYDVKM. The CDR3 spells CASSFDRTFNQPQHF. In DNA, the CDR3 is TGTGCCAGCAGTTTCGACAGGACCTTCAATCAGCCCCAGCATTTT.

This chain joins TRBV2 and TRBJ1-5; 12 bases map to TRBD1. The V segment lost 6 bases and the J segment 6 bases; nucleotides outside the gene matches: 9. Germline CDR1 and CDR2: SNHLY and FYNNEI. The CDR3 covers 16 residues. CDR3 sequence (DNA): TGTGCCAGCAGAGGGGACAGGGGGCGTGGGAGTCAGCCCCAGCATTTT. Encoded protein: CASRGDRGRGSQPQHF.

The CDR3 DNA sequence: TGTGCCAGCAGCGTCTCGTTGCTAGTTGCTGGAAACACCATATATTTT. As protein: CASSVSLLVAGNTIYF. The chain carries TRBV9 and TRBJ1-3; no clear D gene. Trimming cost V 2 bases and J 2 bases, with 14 bases left between them. Germline V gives CDR1 SGDLS, CDR2 YYNGEE. This CDR3 contains 16 residues.

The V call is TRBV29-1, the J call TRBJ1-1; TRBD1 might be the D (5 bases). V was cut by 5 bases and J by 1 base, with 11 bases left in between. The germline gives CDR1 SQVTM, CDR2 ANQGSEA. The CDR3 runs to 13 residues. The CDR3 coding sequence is TGCAGCGTTCCGGGGGACGGGAACACTGAAGCTTTCTTT. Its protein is CSVPGDGNTEAFF.

The CDR3 DNA follows: TGTGCCAGCAGCCCCGGAGTTAGCTCCTACAATGAGCAGTTCTTC. This gives the protein CASSPGVSSYNEQFF. The gene calls are TRBV7-3 and TRBJ2-1; the D is unclear. Germline CDR1 SGHTA, CDR2 FQGTGA. With 5 bases removed from V and 0 bases from J, the gap between germline ends came to 11 bases. This CDR3 is 15 amino acids long.

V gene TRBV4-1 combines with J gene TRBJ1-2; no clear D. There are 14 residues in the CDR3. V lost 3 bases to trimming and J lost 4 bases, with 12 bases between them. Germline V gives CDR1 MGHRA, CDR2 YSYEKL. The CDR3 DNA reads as TGCGCCAGCAGCCACGACTCTCGGATCTATGGCTACACCTTC. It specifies CASSHDSRIYGYTF.

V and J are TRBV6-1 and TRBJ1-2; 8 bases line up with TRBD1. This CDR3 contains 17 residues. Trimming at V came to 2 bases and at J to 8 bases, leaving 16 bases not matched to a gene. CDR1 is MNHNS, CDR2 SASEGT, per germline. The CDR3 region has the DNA TGTGCCAGCAGTGAACGAGAACTAAGACAGGGGTGGGAAGGCTACACCTTC. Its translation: CASSERELRQGWEGYTF.

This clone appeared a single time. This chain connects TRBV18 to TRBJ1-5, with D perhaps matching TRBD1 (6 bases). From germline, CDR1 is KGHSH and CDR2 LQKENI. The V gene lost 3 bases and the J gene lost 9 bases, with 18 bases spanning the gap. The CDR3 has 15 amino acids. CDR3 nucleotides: TGTGCCAGCTCACCCCAGACAGGCGCCGGGCGGCCCCAGCATTTT. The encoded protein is CASSPQTGAGRPQHF. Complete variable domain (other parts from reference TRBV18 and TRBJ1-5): NAGVMQNPRHLVRRRGQEARLRCSPMKGHSHVYWYRQLPEEGLKFMVYLQKENIIDESGMPKERFSAEFPKEGPSILRIQQVVRGDSAAYFCASSPQTGAGRPQHFGDGTRLSIL.

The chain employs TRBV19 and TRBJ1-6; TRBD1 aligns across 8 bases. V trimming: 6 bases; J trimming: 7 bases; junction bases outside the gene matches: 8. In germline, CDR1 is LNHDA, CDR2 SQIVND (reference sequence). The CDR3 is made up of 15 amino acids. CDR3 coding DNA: TGTGCCAGTAGCAAGACGACAGGGGCGAATTCACCCCTCCACTTT. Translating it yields CASSKTTGANSPLHF.

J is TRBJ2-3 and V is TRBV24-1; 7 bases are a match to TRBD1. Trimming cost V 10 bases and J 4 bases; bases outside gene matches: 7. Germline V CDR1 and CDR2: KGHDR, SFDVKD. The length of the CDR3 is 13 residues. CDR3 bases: TGTGCCACTGCAGGGGGTAGTTCAGATACGCAGTATTTT. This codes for CATAGGSSDTQYF.

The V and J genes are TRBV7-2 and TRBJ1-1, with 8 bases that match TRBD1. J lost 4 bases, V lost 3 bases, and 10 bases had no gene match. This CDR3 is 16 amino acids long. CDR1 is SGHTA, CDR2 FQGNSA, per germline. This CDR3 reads CASSLEQGGRGTEAFF. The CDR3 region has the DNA TGTGCCAGCAGCTTGGAACAGGGGGGGCGGGGCACTGAAGCTTTCTTT.

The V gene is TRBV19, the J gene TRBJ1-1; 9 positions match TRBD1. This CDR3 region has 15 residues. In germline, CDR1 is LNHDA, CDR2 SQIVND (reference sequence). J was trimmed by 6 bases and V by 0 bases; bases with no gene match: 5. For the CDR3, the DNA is TGTGCCAGTAGTATAGACCCGGGACAGGGCTCTGAAGCTTTCTTT. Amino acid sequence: CASSIDPGQGSEAFF.

CDR3 amino acids: CASSYRTGTYEQYF. DNA of the CDR3: TGTGCCAGCAGTTACCGGACAGGAACCTACGAGCAGTACTTC. The chain couples TRBV6-5 to TRBJ2-7; 7 bases are shared with TRBD1. This CDR3 region has 14 residues. The germline V gene encodes CDR1 MNHEY and CDR2 SVGAGI. Trimming cost V 2 bases and J 2 bases; bases outside gene matches: 3.

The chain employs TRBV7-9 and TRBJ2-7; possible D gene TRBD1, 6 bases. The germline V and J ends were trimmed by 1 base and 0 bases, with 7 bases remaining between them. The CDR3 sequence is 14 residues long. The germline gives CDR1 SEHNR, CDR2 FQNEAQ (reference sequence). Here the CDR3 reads CASSLEGDSYEQYF. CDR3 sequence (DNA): TGTGCCAGCAGCTTAGAGGGGGACTCCTACGAGCAGTACTTC.

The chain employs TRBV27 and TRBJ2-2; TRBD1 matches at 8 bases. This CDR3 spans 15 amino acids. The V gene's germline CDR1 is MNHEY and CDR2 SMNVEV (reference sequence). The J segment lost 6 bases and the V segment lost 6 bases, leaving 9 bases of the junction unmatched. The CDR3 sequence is CASRGRTGYAGELFF. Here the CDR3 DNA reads TGTGCCAGCAGGGGGCGGACAGGGTATGCCGGGGAGCTGTTTTTT.

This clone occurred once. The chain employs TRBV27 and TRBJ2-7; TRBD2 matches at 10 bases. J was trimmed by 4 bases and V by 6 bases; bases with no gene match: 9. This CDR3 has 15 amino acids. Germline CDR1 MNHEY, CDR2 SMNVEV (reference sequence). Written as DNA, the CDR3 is TGTGCCAGCAGCCCGACTAGCGGGCGAAGGTACGAGCAGTACTTC. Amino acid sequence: CASSPTSGRRYEQYF.

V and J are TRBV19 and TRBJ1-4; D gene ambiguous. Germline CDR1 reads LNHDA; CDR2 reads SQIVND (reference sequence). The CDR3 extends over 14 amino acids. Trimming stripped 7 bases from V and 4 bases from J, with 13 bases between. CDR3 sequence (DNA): TGTGCCAGTACCTCAGTCGGGTTTAATGAAAAACTGTTTTTT. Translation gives CASTSVGFNEKLFF.